The clone carrying this TCR beta chain was detected ten times or more. The antigen remains unidentified. Construction of TCR beta libraries relied on iRepertoire HTBI primers and on Arm-PCR targeting CDR3 regions. TCRdb reprocessed the multiplex PCR reads with MiXCR, giving one entry per CDR3 protein. The data contain some 200,000 distinct CDR3 sequences, roughly 20% of them singletons. V lost 1 base and J lost 10, with 17 bases in between. From germline, CDR1 is SGHKS and CDR2 YYEKEE (reference sequence). This CDR3 is 14 amino acids long. Stated time point: newly diagnosed GD, antithyroid drugs for less than 3 months. Generation of the TCR library employed RNA extracted from PBMCs. The record originates from a study of regulatory T cells in long-lasting Graves disease. Regarding the study as a whole: TRBV28, TRBJ1-2 and TRBJ2-5 were favored in persistent disease.

These same data were also listed under a study on T cells in Graves' hyperthyroidism and ophthalmopathy. That study reports: Hyperthyroidism in the patients, aged 18 to 65, was newly diagnosed and under 2 months in duration. HTBI primers drove first-round RT-PCR of the TCR CDR3.

The chain recombines TRBV5-5 with TRBJ1-1; D is unresolved. This receptor was taken from a woman younger than 45 with Graves disease. This specimen was peripheral blood mononuclear cells (PBMCs), taken at new diagnosis, from a patient treated with antithyroid drugs. CDR3 residues: CASSLLLEKGGAFF. Written as DNA, the CDR3 is TGTGCCAGCAGCTTGCTCCTGGAAAAGGGAGGAGCTTTCTTT.